What follows is one TCR beta chain and its context. This sample is part of a study of blood T cell repertoires in COVID-19. Study-level background: Italy, Spain and the United States were the sources of the convalescent and acute COVID-19 samples.

Germline V gene lookup returns CDR1 SGHVS and CDR2 FQNEAQ. The CDR3 totals 14 residues. V was cut by 4 bases and J by 5 bases, with 14 bases left in between. Method: immunoSEQ multiplex PCR; TCRdb's copy keeps in-frame clones and lacks some. The table shows 200,000 or so clones, with approximately 88% occurring only once. Sequences were obtained from peripheral blood. The chain is built from TRBV7-8 and TRBJ2-5; the D gene is possibly TRBD1 (6 bases). The receptor comes from a man aged 55 to 70 who had recovered from COVID-19. CDR3 sequence: CASSSTGSLETQYF. The CDR3 DNA reads as TGTGCCAGCAGCTCGACAGGCTCGTTGGAGACCCAGTACTTC.